There are a few counts of the clone carrying this T cell receptor beta chain. The antigen remains undetermined. TCRdb called the RT-PCR reads again in MiXCR, with one record for every CDR3 protein. This table holds 700,000 to 900,000 distinct CDR3 sequences, 21% found once. These data belong to a study of response to subunit inactivated influenza vaccine. Broader study findings: Every seasonal influenza vaccination brings in few new T cells, the authors suggested.

Specimen: PBMCs from blood, collected 5 days after vaccination. The origin of this receptor is a man aged 50 or older who received an inactivated influenza vaccine.

This CDR3 is CATSRSNLGTASTYEQYF. The CDR3 nucleotides read TGTGCCACCAGCAGATCAAACCTAGGGACAGCGTCCACCTACGAGCAGTACTTC. The chain links TRBV15 to TRBJ2-7, with 7 bases fitting TRBD1. CDR1 and CDR2 (germline): LNHNV, YYDKDF (reference sequence). This CDR3 is 18 amino acids long. V was clipped by 2 bases and J by 2 bases; unmatched bases: 15.